This T cell receptor beta chain was profiled in a study of beta chain features in type 1 diabetes (dated by TCRdb to between 2017 and 2018). With respect to the entire study: Mean age, gender distribution, total cell number and subset yield did not differ between patients and healthy donors. A total of just under 110,000,000 sorted cells were examined across all samples, and RNA yield correlated strongly with the number of cells per subset. In the study, recently diagnosed type 1 diabetes patients and matched healthy donors were compared on the TCRB repertoires of their sorted circulating CD4+ T cell subsets. Naive and central memory subsets were obtained from all 28 donors, but regulatory and stem cell-like memory subsets were isolated from only 8 patients and about 8 healthy donors.

Here is what the overall study found, with its caveats: Because the HLA sub-analyses included only small numbers of individuals, any influence of HLA type on TCRB rearrangement was left unresolved. Because cDNA rather than genomic DNA was sequenced, highly expressing activated cells could have been over-represented, although no difference in activation and CD3 levels was found between groups. Shorter templates might have been favored by PCR, but patient and control samples were amplified and corrected together, so both groups would have been affected equally by any skew. At VDJ recombination sites, patients with type 1 diabetes made fewer insertions and deleted more nucleotides, a pattern implying thymic rearrangement abnormalities. A moderate but significant shortening of TCRB CDR3 length was observed in type 1 diabetes patients in all four CD4+ subsets. Naive, central memory and regulatory TCRB repertoires appeared to be more alike among patients than among healthy donors.

Only a few counts were recorded for this clone. The clone's antigen remains unknown. Per-base quality was not reported, and no clone a single base away is much larger than it. A single peripheral blood draw of about 116 mL on average was collected from each donor into heparinised tubes. Using a panel that included CD45RO, CCR7, CD25, CD127, CD95 and CD27, naive, central memory, regulatory and stem cell-like memory CD4+ T cells were sorted on a BD FACSAria II. Every sorted population had a purity above 95%. PBMCs were isolated immediately by Lymphoprep density gradient centrifugation and stained directly without culture. So that batch effects would be minimized, each experiment stained and sorted samples in pairs, pairing one healthy donor with one patient. The junction carries 8 bases between V and J, which are trimmed by 2 bases and 1 base respectively. Taken from cysteine to phenylalanine, the CDR3 has 14 residues. This entry keeps only the CDR3 DNA: 42 bases, framed from base 1. Taken from the germline V gene, the CDR1 and CDR2 loops are KGHSH and LQKENI.

All of the isolated RNA was reverse transcribed with the High Capacity cDNA Reverse Transcription Kit, so expressed TCRB transcripts were sequenced. Stem cell-like memory T cell samples underwent survey-depth immunoSEQ sequencing, averaging about 1 million total reads per sample. After sorted cells were lysed in RLT buffer, RNA was extracted with DNase-treated RNeasy Micro or Mini kits, with the choice depending on cell number. To prevent cross-contamination, each cell subset was processed individually, whereas patient and healthy donor samples were processed jointly. Using the immunoSEQ multiplex PCR, TCRB sequences were amplified from cDNA into 87-bp fragments spanning the CDR3 region. Amplicons were sequenced on the Illumina HiSeq platform. Turning to the authors' computational methods: Synthetic template baselines were used to correct PCR bias computationally, reads within Hamming distance 2 were collapsed, and singletons that could not be merged were discarded. Reads were aligned against IMGT to assign V, D and J genes, CDR3 length and insertions or deletions at six rearrangement sites. Clonotype counts were normalized to sorted cell number within each subset before computing true diversity and Gini coefficients with the tcR R package. The overlap coefficient, calculated on TCRB nucleotide sequences, was used to measure repertoire sharing. What TCRdb holds here is the immuneACCESS table cut down to in-frame rearrangements. Part of the clones is not present; checked against another copy, under half of the missing clones reflect an unresolved V gene, and the others are unexplained. V and J calls and clone size are copied from that table; D and trimming were computed from the DNA. This sample has 16,000 or so clones in its table, and roughly 76% of those were observed once. The top ten clones comprise less than 0.35% of the sample.

The receptor was derived from a woman aged 18-29 years with type 1 diabetes. Sample: stem cell memory CD4+ T cells from blood. Read against the paper, the sample's cell subset or site label means: stem cell-like memory CD4+ T cells. The rearrangement joined TRBV18 to TRBJ2-5; the D gene is perhaps TRBD2, on 5 matching bases. Here the CDR3 is given as CASSPSGSQETQYF. In nucleotide form, the sequence is TGTGCCAGCTCACCAAGCGGCAGCCAAGAGACCCAGTACTTC.